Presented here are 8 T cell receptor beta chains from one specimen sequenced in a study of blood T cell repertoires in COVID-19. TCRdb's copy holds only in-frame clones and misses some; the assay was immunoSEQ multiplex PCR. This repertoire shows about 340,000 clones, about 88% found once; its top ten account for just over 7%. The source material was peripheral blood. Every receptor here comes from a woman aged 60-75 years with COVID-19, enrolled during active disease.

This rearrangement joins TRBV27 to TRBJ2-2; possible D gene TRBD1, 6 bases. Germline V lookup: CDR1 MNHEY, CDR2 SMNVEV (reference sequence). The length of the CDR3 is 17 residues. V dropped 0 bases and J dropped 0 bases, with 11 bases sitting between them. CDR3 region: CASSLSSRGSNTGELFF. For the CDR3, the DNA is TGTGCCAGCAGTTTATCTTCCAGGGGATCGAACACCGGGGAGCTGTTTTTT.

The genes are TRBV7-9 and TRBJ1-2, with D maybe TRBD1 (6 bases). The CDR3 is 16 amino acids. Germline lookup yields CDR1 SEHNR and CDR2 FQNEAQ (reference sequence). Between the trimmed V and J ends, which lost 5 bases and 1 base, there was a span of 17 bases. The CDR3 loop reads CASSPPGTTYNYGYTF. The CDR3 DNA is TGTGCCAGCAGCCCCCCCGGGACAACCTATAACTATGGCTACACCTTC.

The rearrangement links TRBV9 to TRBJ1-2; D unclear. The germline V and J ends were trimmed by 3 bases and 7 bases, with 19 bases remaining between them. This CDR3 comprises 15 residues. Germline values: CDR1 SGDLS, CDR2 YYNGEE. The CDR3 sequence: CASSADSGSPSGYTF. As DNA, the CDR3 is TGTGCCAGCAGCGCGGACTCCGGGAGCCCCTCTGGCTACACCTTC. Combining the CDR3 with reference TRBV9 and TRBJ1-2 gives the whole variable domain DSGVTQTPKHLITATGQRVTLRCSPRSGDLSVYWYQQSLDQGLQFLIQYYNGEERAKGNILERFSAQQFPDLHSELNLSSLELGDSALYFCASSADSGSPSGYTFGSGTRLTVV.

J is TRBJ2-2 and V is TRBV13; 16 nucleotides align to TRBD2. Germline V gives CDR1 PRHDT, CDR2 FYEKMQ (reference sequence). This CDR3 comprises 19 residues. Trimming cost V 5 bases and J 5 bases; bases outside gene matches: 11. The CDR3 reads CASSPEGTSGGAWTGELFF. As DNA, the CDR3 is TGTGCCAGCAGCCCAGAAGGGACTAGCGGGGGGGCCTGGACCGGGGAGCTGTTTTTT. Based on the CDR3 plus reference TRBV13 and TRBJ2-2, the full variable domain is AAGVIQSPRHLIKEKRETATLKCYPIPRHDTVYWYQQGPGQDPQFLISFYEKMQSDKGSIPDRFSAQQFSDYHSELNMSSLELGDSALYFCASSPEGTSGGAWTGELFFGEGSRLTVL.

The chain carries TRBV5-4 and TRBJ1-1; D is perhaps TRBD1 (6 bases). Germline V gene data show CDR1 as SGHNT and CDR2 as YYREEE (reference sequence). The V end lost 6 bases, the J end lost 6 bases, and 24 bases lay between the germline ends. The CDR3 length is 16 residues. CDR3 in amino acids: CASTLGGRGSGAEAFF. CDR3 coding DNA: TGTGCCAGCACTTTGGGGGGGCGGGGAAGTGGTGCTGAAGCTTTCTTT.

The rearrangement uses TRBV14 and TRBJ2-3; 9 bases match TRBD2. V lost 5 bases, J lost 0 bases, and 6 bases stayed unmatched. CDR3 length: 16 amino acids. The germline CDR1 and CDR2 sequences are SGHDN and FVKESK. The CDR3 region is CASSNQRGVSTDTQYF. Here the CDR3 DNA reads TGTGCCAGCAGCAACCAGCGGGGGGTAAGCACAGATACGCAGTATTTT.

CDR3 in amino acids: CASSELGTGNQPQHF. The CDR3 nucleotides read TGTGCCAGCAGCGAACTGGGGACAGGGAATCAGCCCCAGCATTTT. The chain joins TRBV6-2 or TRBV6-3 to TRBJ1-5, with 9 bases lining up with TRBD1. V lost 6 bases to trimming and J lost 4 bases; unmatched junction nucleotides: 7. There are 15 residues in the CDR3. Germline V gene lookup returns CDR1 MNHEY and CDR2 SVGEGT.

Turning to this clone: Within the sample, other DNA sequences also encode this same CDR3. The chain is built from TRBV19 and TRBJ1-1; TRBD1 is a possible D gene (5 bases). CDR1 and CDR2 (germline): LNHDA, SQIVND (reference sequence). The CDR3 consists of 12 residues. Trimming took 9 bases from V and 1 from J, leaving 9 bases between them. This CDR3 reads CASKRGNTEAFF. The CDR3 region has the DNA TGTGCCAGCAAAAGGGGGAACACTGAAGCTTTCTTT.